What follows is one T cell receptor (beta chain) and its context. The data derive from a study of CD8+ T cells in alopecia areata. At the level of the study: Tofacitinib was taken orally by treated patients, and the dose was 5 to 10 mg twice daily. Among treated patients, severity was scored by affected scalp area percentage.

Once RNA had been extracted, it was reverse transcribed into cDNA to act as the sequencing template. Produced via immunoSEQ multiplex PCR; TCRdb's table is partial and in-frame only. The sample records approximately 200,000 clones, 60% to 70% being singletons. Indicated treatment: oral pan-JAK inhibitor, 5-10 mg twice daily. This TCR derives from a human donor with alopecia areata. Sequencing was performed on CD4+ T cells sorted from blood, taken at week 4, from a patient treated with tofacitinib.

The CDR3 protein is CAWSVRFSGANVLTF. In DNA form, the CDR3 reads TGTGCCTGGAGTGTTAGGTTCTCTGGGGCCAACGTCCTGACTTTC. This sequence joins TRBV30 and TRBJ2-6; D not certain. Looked up from germline, CDR1 is GTSNPN and CDR2 is SVGIG (reference sequence). Trimming took 0 bases from V and 0 from J, leaving 6 bases between them. This CDR3 has 15 amino acids.